These 3 T cell receptor beta chains were all obtained from the same sample, sequenced in a study of radiotherapy plus CTLA-4 blockade in lung cancer. Profiling relied on immunoSEQ multiplex PCR, and the TCRdb table lists in-frame clones only, not all of them. Found here are 47,000 or so clones, around 83% of them singletons; the top ten hold 28%. The sequencing here drew on peripheral blood, taken from a patient treated with radiotherapy plus ipilimumab. The receptors shown here come from a human donor with non-small cell lung cancer whose response to radiotherapy plus ipilimumab could not be evaluated.

This clone was detected only once. V and J are TRBV6-1 and TRBJ1-1, with 8 positions matching TRBD1. The CDR3 contains 15 residues. The ends lost 4 bases at V and 3 bases at J; junction bases unmatched: 7. CDR1 MNHNS and CDR2 SASEGT come from the germline V gene. DNA of the CDR3: TGTGCCAGCAGTGCGAGGACAGGGAAAGACACTGAAGCTTTCTTT. Residues: CASSARTGKDTEAFF.

The rearrangement joins TRBV15 to TRBJ2-2; TRBD2 aligns across 7 bases. Germline CDR1 reads LNHNV; CDR2 reads YYDKDF (reference sequence). CDR3 length: 15 amino acids. With 5 bases clipped from V and 6 bases from J, the junction kept 9 bases outside the gene matches. The CDR3: CATSGSGSGAGELFF. The DNA for the CDR3 is TGTGCCACCAGCGGTAGCGGGTCGGGGGCCGGGGAGCTGTTTTTT. The complete variable domain, with remaining parts taken from reference TRBV15 and TRBJ2-2, reads DAMVIQNPRYQVTQFGKPVTLSCSQTLNHNVMYWYQQKSSQAPKLLFHYYDKDFNNEADTPDNFQSRRPNTSFCFLDIRSPGLGDTAMYLCATSGSGSGAGELFFGEGSRLTVL.

The chain is built from TRBV2 and TRBJ2-1; 12 nucleotides match TRBD2. Trimming at V came to 5 bases and at J to 6 bases, leaving 5 bases not matched to a gene. Germline values: CDR1 SNHLY, CDR2 FYNNEI. This CDR3 has 15 amino acids. CDR3 sequence: CASSPRLAGANEQFF. Here the CDR3 DNA reads TGTGCCAGCAGTCCTCGACTAGCGGGAGCCAATGAGCAGTTCTTC.